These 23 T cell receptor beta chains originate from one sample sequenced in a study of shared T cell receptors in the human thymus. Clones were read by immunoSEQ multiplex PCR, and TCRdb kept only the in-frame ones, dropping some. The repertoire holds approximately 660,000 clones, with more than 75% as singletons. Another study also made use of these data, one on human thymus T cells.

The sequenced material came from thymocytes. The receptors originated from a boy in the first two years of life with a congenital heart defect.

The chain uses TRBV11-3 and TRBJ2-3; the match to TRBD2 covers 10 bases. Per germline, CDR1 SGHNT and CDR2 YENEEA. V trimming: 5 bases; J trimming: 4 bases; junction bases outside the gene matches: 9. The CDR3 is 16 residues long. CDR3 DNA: TGTGCCAGCAGCCTGCAAACTAGCGGGAAAGCAGATACGCAGTATTTT. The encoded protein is CASSLQTSGKADTQYF. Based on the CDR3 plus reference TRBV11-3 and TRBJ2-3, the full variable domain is EAGVVQSPRYKIIEKKQPVAFWCNPISGHNTLYWYLQNLGQGPELLIRYENEEAVDDSQLPKDRFSAERLKGVDSTLKIQPAELGDSAVYLCASSLQTSGKADTQYFGPGTRLTVL.

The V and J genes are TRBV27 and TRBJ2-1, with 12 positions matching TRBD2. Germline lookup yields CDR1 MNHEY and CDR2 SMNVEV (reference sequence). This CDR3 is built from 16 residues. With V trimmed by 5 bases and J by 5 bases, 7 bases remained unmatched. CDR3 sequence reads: CASSPASGRANNEQFF. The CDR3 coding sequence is TGTGCCAGCAGTCCAGCTAGCGGGAGGGCTAACAATGAGCAGTTCTTC.

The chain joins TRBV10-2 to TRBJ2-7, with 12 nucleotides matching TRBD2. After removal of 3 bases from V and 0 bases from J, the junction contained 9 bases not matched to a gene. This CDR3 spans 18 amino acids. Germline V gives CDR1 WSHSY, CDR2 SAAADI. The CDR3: CASSEPPSGRGPSYEQYF. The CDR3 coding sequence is TGCGCCAGCAGTGAACCACCTAGCGGGAGGGGGCCCTCCTACGAGCAGTACTTC.

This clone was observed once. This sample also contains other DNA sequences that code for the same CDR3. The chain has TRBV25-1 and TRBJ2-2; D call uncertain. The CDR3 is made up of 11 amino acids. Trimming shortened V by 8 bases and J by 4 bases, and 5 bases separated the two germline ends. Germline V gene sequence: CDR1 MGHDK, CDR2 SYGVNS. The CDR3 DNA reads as TGTGCCAGCGGCTGCACCGGGGAGCTGTTTTTT. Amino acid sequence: CASGCTGELFF.

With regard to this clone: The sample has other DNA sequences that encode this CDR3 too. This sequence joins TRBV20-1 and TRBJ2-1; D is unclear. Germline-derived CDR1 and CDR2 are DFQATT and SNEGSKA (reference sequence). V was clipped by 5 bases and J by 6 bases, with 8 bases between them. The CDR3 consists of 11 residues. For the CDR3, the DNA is TGCAGTGCTCGGTGTAGCAATGAGCAGTTCTTC. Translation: CSARCSNEQFF.

The CDR3 sequence: CASRPRRGAETEAFF. DNA for the CDR3: TGTGCCAGCAGACCTAGGCGGGGGGCGGAAACTGAAGCTTTCTTT. This chain links TRBV27 with TRBJ1-1; D possibly corresponds to TRBD1 (6 bases). V was shortened by 6 bases and J by 5 bases, with 19 bases between the two germline ends. Germline V gives CDR1 MNHEY, CDR2 SMNVEV (reference sequence). The CDR3 has 15 amino acids.

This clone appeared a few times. The CDR3 DNA reads TGTGCCAGCAGCCAGGGGAATAGCGGGAGTACCCACGAGCAGTACTTC. Its translation is CASSQGNSGSTHEQYF. The rearrangement links TRBV14 to TRBJ2-7; 9 bases fit TRBD2. The V and J ends lost 3 bases and 5 bases, in that order; junction bases with no gene match: 11. The CDR3 consists of 16 residues. CDR1 and CDR2 (germline): SGHDN, FVKESK.

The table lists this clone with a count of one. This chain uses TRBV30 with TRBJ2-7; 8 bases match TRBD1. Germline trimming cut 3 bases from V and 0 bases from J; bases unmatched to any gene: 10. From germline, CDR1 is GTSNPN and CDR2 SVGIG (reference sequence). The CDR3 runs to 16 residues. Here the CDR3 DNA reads TGTGCCTGGAGGTCCCCGTGGGACAGGAGCTCCTACGAGCAGTACTTC. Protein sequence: CAWRSPWDRSSYEQYF.

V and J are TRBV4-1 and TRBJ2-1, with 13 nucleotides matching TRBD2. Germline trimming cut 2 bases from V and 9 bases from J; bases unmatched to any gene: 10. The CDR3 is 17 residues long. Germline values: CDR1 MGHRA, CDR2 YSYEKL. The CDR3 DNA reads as TGCGCCAGCAGCCAAAACCCGACTAGCGGGAGGTCGGGTGAGCAGTTCTTC. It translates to CASSQNPTSGRSGEQFF.

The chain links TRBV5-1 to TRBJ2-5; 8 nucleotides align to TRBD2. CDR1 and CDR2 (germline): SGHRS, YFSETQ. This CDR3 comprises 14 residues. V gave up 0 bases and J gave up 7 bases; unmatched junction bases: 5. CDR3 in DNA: TGCGCCAGCAGCTTGGGGAGCGGGAGAGGGACCCAGTACTTC. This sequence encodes CASSLGSGRGTQYF.

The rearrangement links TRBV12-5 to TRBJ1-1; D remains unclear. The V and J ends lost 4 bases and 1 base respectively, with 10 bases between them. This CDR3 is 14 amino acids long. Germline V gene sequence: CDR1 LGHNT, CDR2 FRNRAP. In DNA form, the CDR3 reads TGTGCTAGTGGTTCACCACACCGGAACACTGAAGCTTTCTTT. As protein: CASGSPHRNTEAFF.

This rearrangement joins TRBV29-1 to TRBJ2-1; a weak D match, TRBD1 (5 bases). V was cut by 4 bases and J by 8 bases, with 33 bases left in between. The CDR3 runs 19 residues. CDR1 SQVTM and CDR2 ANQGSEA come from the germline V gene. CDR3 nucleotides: TGCAGCGTTGGGGGTGGGGCAGCCCCTGGCATGGTTCCGACAGATGAGCAGTTCTTC. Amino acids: CSVGGGAAPGMVPTDEQFF.

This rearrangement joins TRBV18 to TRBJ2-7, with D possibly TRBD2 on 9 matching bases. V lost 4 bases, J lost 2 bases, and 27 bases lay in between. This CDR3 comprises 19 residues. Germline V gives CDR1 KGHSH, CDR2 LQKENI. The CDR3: CASSQSQGAGGLATYEQYF. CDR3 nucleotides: TGTGCCAGCTCACAAAGTCAGGGGGCGGGCGGACTAGCGACCTACGAGCAGTACTTC.

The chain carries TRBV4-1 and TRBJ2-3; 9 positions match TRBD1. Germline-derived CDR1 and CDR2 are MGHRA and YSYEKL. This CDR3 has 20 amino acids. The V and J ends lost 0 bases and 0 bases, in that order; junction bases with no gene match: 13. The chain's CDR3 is CASSQDIQGAYEASTDTQYF. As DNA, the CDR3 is TGCGCCAGCAGCCAAGATATACAGGGGGCCTACGAAGCTAGCACAGATACGCAGTATTTT.

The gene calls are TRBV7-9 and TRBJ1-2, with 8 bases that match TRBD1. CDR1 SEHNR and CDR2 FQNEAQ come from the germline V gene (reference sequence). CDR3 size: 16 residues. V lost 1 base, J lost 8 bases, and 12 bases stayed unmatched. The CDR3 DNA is TGTGCCAGCAGCTTAGAACGGGCCAGGGGGCTTCAGGGCTACACCTTC. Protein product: CASSLERARGLQGYTF. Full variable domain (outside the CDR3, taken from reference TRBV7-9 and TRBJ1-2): DTGVSQNPRHKITKRGQNVTFRCDPISEHNRLYWYRQTLGQGPEFLTYFQNEAQLEKSRLLSDRFSAERPKGSFSTLEIQRTEQGDSAMYLCASSLERARGLQGYTFGSGTRLTVV.

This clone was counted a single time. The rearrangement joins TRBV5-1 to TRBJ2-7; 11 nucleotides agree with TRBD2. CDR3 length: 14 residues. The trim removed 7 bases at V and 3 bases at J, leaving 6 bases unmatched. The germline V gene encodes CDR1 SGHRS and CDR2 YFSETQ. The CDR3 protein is CASAPTSGSYEQYF. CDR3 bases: TGCGCCAGCGCGCCCACTAGCGGGAGCTACGAGCAGTACTTC.

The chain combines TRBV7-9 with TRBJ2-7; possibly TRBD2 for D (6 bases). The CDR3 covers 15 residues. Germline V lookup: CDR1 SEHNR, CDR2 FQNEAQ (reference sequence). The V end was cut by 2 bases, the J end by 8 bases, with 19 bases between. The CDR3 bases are TGTGCCAGCAGCTTATCGGGGACTCCCCATCACAAGCAGTACTTC. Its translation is CASSLSGTPHHKQYF.

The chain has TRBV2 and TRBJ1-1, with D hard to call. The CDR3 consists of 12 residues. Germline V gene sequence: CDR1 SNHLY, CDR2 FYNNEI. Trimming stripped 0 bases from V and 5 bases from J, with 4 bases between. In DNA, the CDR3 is TGTGCCAGCAGTGAAGCCGGGACTGAAGCTTTCTTT. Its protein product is CASSEAGTEAFF.

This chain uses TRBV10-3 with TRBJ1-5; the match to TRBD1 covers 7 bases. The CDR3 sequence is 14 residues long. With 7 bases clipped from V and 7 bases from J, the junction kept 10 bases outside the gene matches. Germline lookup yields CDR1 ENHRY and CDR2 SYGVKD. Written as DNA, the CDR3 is TGTGCCATCACCGACAGGGTGGGAGAACAGCCCCAGCATTTT. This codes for CAITDRVGEQPQHF.

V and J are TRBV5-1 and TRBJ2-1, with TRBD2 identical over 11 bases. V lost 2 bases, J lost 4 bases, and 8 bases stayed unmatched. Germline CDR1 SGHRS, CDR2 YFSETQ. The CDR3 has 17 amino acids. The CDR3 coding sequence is TGCGCCAGCAGCTTCTTAGCGGGAGGGCCGGAATACAATGAGCAGTTCTTC. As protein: CASSFLAGGPEYNEQFF.

This chain's CDR3 is CASSGPDDRSLADTQYF. The CDR3 DNA reads TGTGCCAGCAGCGGACCAGATGACAGATCACTTGCAGATACGCAGTATTTT. The chain is built from TRBV9 and TRBJ2-3; D is possibly TRBD1 (5 bases). Germline V gene lookup returns CDR1 SGDLS and CDR2 YYNGEE. The CDR3 runs 17 residues. With 3 bases removed from V and 4 bases from J, the gap between germline ends came to 21 bases.

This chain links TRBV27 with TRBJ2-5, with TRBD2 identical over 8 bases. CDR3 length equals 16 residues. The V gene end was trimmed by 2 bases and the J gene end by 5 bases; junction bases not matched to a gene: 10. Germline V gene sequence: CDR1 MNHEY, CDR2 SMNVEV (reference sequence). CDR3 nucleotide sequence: TGTGCCAGCAGTTTAAGGGCGGGAGGCCCTCGGGAGACCCAGTACTTC. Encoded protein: CASSLRAGGPRETQYF.

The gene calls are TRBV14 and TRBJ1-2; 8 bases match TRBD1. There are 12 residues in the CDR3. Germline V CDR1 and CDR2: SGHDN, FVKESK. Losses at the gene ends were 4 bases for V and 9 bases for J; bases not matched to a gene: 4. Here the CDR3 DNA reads TGTGCCAGCAGCCTCGGACAGGGCCGCTACACCTTC. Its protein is CASSLGQGRYTF.